The 29 T cell receptor beta chains below all came from one sample that was sequenced in a study of T cell responses to AZD1222 COVID-19 vaccine. The data were produced by immunoSEQ multiplex PCR, yet TCRdb's version contains in-frame clones alone and is incomplete. The table lists just over 150,000 clones, approximately 86% of them singletons. The specimen was peripheral blood, collected after recovery from COVID-19. These receptor sequences come from an adult who had recovered from COVID-19.

The genes are TRBV29-1 and TRBJ2-7; the match to TRBD2 covers 9 bases. The CDR3 is 12 amino acids. Per germline, CDR1 SQVTM and CDR2 ANQGSEA. V shed 6 bases and J 7 bases; nucleotides not matched to a gene: 7. In DNA form, the CDR3 reads TGCAGCGTGGGACTAGCAGATCAAGAGCAGTACTTC. Protein sequence: CSVGLADQEQYF.

V is TRBV5-8 and J is TRBJ1-5; 9 bases align to TRBD1. The V segment lost 5 bases and the J segment 0 bases; nucleotides outside the gene matches: 15. CDR1 SGHTS and CDR2 YDEGEE come from the germline V gene. This CDR3 has 19 amino acids. CDR3 coding DNA: TGTGCCAGCAGTGGAACCGGGACAGGGTTTGTCAATAGCAATCAGCCCCAGCATTTT. Its protein is CASSGTGTGFVNSNQPQHF.

The V call is TRBV18, the J call TRBJ1-2; 7 bases fit TRBD1. There are 17 residues in the CDR3. V was pared by 2 bases and J by 3 bases, with 12 bases of the junction left unmatched. Germline lookup yields CDR1 KGHSH and CDR2 LQKENI. The CDR3 nucleotides read TGTGCCAGCTCACCAGGCTCGGCTATCAGGGGGGACTATGGCTACACCTTC. Its translation: CASSPGSAIRGDYGYTF.

This clone came up a few times. The chain carries TRBV27 and TRBJ2-1, with TRBD2 matching over 12 bases. Germline CDR1 reads MNHEY; CDR2 reads SMNVEV (reference sequence). The CDR3 totals 15 residues. With V trimmed by 5 bases and J by 7 bases, 6 bases remained unmatched. CDR3 nucleotide sequence: TGTGCCAGCAGTCACGGACTAGCGGGGAATAATGAGCAGTTCTTC. Amino acids: CASSHGLAGNNEQFF.

The V gene is TRBV5-1, the J gene TRBJ2-1; 9 bases line up with TRBD1. The CDR3 is made up of 17 amino acids. The germline V gene has CDR1 SGHRS and CDR2 YFSETQ. The V gene end was trimmed by 3 bases and the J gene end by 5 bases; junction bases not matched to a gene: 12. CDR3 loop: CASSSSRDRVDNNEQFF. CDR3 sequence (DNA): TGCGCCAGCAGCTCGTCCCGGGACAGGGTCGATAACAATGAGCAGTTCTTC.

This chain links TRBV9 with TRBJ1-5; D gene unclear. Germline values: CDR1 SGDLS, CDR2 YYNGEE. The CDR3 loop spans 15 amino acids. V was pared by 5 bases and J by 0 bases, with 12 bases between. The CDR3 nucleotides read TGTGCCAGCAGTTTGGAAGCCTTTAGCAATCAGCCCCAGCATTTT. This sequence encodes CASSLEAFSNQPQHF.

This clone was seen more than once but under ten times. The chain employs TRBV29-1 and TRBJ1-1, with D tentatively TRBD1 (5 bases). Per the germline V gene, CDR1 is SQVTM and CDR2 is ANQGSEA. The CDR3 spans 11 residues. This CDR3 reads CSLFRGPEAFF. In DNA form, the CDR3 reads TGCAGTCTTTTTAGGGGACCTGAAGCTTTCTTT.

This clone was observed once. The V gene is TRBV2, the J gene TRBJ1-5, with unresolved D. V was clipped by 4 bases and J by 0 bases, with 16 bases between them. Germline V gene sequence: CDR1 SNHLY, CDR2 FYNNEI. The CDR3 consists of 17 residues. CDR3 nucleotides: TGTGCCAGCAGTGGGGCTCCGGGGTCATATAGCAATCAGCCCCAGCATTTT. This translates into CASSGAPGSYSNQPQHF. Drawing the rest from reference TRBV2 and TRBJ1-5, the complete variable domain is EPEVTQTPSHQVTQMGQEVILRCVPISNHLYFYWYRQILGQKVEFLVSFYNNEISEKSEIFDDQFSVERPDGSNFTLKIRSTKLEDSAMYFCASSGAPGSYSNQPQHFGDGTRLSIL.

The chain recombines TRBV7-9 with TRBJ1-1; a possible D gene is TRBD1 (6 bases). In germline, CDR1 is SEHNR, CDR2 FQNEAQ (reference sequence). V lost 2 bases, J lost 3 bases, and 16 bases lay in between. The CDR3 is 16 residues long. Here the CDR3 reads CASSLRGDRTDTEAFF. The DNA for the CDR3 is TGTGCCAGCAGCTTAAGGGGGGACCGAACGGACACTGAAGCTTTCTTT.

The V call is TRBV7-3, the J call TRBJ1-6; no clear D. Germline CDR1 reads SGHTA; CDR2 reads FQGTGA. Deletions cut 5 bases from V and 7 bases from J, with 9 bases between. The CDR3 loop spans 13 amino acids. CDR3 nucleotide sequence: TGTGCCAGCAGCCCCCAAGCCAATTCACCCCTCCACTTT. It codes for CASSPQANSPLHF.

The V and J genes are TRBV19 and TRBJ1-5; D is unclear. CDR3 length: 16 amino acids. With 7 bases removed from V and 1 base from J, the gap between germline ends came to 17 bases. The germline gives CDR1 LNHDA, CDR2 SQIVND (reference sequence). The CDR3 DNA follows: TGTGCCAGTACGACCGGGCCCCACGGGAGCAATCAGCCCCAGCATTTT. Translating it yields CASTTGPHGSNQPQHF.

The rearrangement uses TRBV6-5 and TRBJ2-1; 8 bases agree with TRBD1. The J segment lost 7 bases and the V segment lost 6 bases, leaving 5 bases of the junction unmatched. The CDR3 covers 13 residues. Per germline, CDR1 MNHEY and CDR2 SVGAGI. DNA of the CDR3: TGTGCCAGCAGGACAGGGGCGGGGAATGAGCAGTTCTTC. Protein sequence: CASRTGAGNEQFF.

The rearrangement links TRBV6-5 to TRBJ2-5; D unresolved. CDR3 size: 14 residues. The V gene lost 0 bases and the J gene lost 3 bases, with 8 bases spanning the gap. In germline, CDR1 is MNHEY, CDR2 SVGAGI. DNA of the CDR3: TGTGCCAGCAGTTACTCGATCGGTGAAGAGACCCAGTACTTC. Translation: CASSYSIGEETQYF.

The chain is built from TRBV29-1 and TRBJ2-3; D is unclear. CDR1 is SQVTM, CDR2 ANQGSEA, per germline. The CDR3 is 13 amino acids. Deletions cut 0 bases from V and 1 base from J, with 5 bases between. The CDR3 nucleotides are TGCAGCGTTGAAGATACCCGCACAGATACGCAGTATTTT. Residues: CSVEDTRTDTQYF.

This chain joins TRBV14 and TRBJ1-1, with a weak D call TRBD1 (6 bases). The length of the CDR3 is 11 residues. Trimming took off 5 bases at V and 8 bases at J, with 9 bases between the two ends. Per the germline V gene, CDR1 is SGHDN and CDR2 is FVKESK. The CDR3 coding sequence is TGTGCCAGCAGCAACGACAGGGAAGCTTTCTTT. This gives the protein CASSNDREAFF.

This clone was seen a single time. The chain links TRBV6-5 to TRBJ2-3; 9 bases are a match to TRBD1. Germline assignment: CDR1 MNHEY and CDR2 SVGAGI. The V and J ends lost 2 bases and 4 bases, in that order; junction bases with no gene match: 4. CDR3 size: 15 residues. The DNA of the CDR3 is TGTGCCAGCAGTTACACGGGACAGGGCTCAGATACGCAGTATTTT. The encoded protein is CASSYTGQGSDTQYF.

V usage is TRBV9 and J usage is TRBJ2-1, with 7 nucleotides matching TRBD2. The CDR3 has 14 amino acids. Germline V gene data show CDR1 as SGDLS and CDR2 as YYNGEE. The ends lost 0 bases at V and 7 bases at J; junction bases unmatched: 4. CDR3 residues: CASSVGGSTNEQFF. CDR3 sequence (DNA): TGTGCCAGCAGCGTAGGCGGGAGCACTAATGAGCAGTTCTTC.

V and J are TRBV18 and TRBJ1-1, with TRBD1 identical over 9 bases. The CDR3 sequence is 16 residues long. V gave up 1 base and J gave up 1 base; unmatched junction bases: 4. In germline, CDR1 is KGHSH, CDR2 LQKENI. The CDR3 region is CASSPRTGQGNTEAFF. DNA for the CDR3: TGTGCCAGCTCACCACGGACGGGACAGGGGAACACTGAAGCTTTCTTT. Drawing the rest from reference TRBV18 and TRBJ1-1, the complete variable domain is NAGVMQNPRHLVRRRGQEARLRCSPMKGHSHVYWYRQLPEEGLKFMVYLQKENIIDESGMPKERFSAEFPKEGPSILRIQQVVRGDSAAYFCASSPRTGQGNTEAFFGQGTRLTVV.

This clone appeared a single time. This chain links TRBV19 with TRBJ2-1; D remains unclear. In germline, CDR1 is LNHDA, CDR2 SQIVND (reference sequence). Trimming stripped 7 bases from V and 8 bases from J, with 3 bases between. The CDR3 spans 9 residues. CDR3 nucleotide sequence: TGTGCCAGTACCGATGAGCAGTTCTTC. Its translation is CASTDEQFF.

The chain links TRBV5-1 to TRBJ1-2; 11 nucleotides line up with TRBD1. J lost 7 bases, V lost 4 bases, and 6 bases had no gene match. The germline gives CDR1 SGHRS, CDR2 YFSETQ. The CDR3 consists of 14 residues. The DNA for the CDR3 is TGCGCCAGCAGCCAGGACAGGGGGCTCAGTGGCTACACCTTC. Amino acids: CASSQDRGLSGYTF.

Regarding this clone: This specimen includes other DNA sequences encoding the same CDR3. The CDR3 bases are TGTGCCAGCAGCGTAGCGGGAACCACCTACGAGCAGTACTTC. The encoded protein is CASSVAGTTYEQYF. The chain combines TRBV9 with TRBJ2-7; a weak D match, TRBD2 (5 bases). Germline values: CDR1 SGDLS, CDR2 YYNGEE. The CDR3 contains 14 residues. Trimming shortened V by 0 bases and J by 2 bases, and 9 bases separated the two germline ends.

This clone showed up just once. The J gene is TRBJ2-1, the V gene TRBV11-3; 8 bases fit TRBD2. This CDR3 has 14 residues. Trimming took 5 bases from V and 8 from J; bases not matched to a gene: 8. Germline values: CDR1 SGHNT, CDR2 YENEEA. CDR3 residues: CASSPNGGAHEQFF. CDR3 bases: TGTGCCAGCAGCCCGAACGGGGGGGCCCATGAGCAGTTCTTC.

This clone was seen a single time. This sequence joins TRBV4-1 and TRBJ2-5, with 10 bases identical to TRBD2. Germline loops: CDR1 MGHRA, CDR2 YSYEKL. The CDR3 has 14 residues. The trim removed 1 base at V and 7 bases at J, leaving 3 bases unmatched. The CDR3, as DNA: TGCGCCAGCAGCCAAGTAGAGCGGGAGGGGACCCAGTACTTC. As protein: CASSQVEREGTQYF.

The chain carries TRBV2 and TRBJ2-1; TRBD1 or TRBD2 may be the D gene (5 bases each). Trimming pared 6 bases from V and 4 bases from J, leaving 10 bases between. There are 13 residues in the CDR3. Per the germline V gene, CDR1 is SNHLY and CDR2 is FYNNEI. CDR3 nucleotides: TGTGCCAGCAGGCCCGGGGCGTACAATGAGCAGTTCTTC. Its protein is CASRPGAYNEQFF.

The chain links TRBV6-1 to TRBJ2-1; 7 positions agree with TRBD2. V dropped 2 bases and J dropped 9; count of bases not matched to a gene: 7. This CDR3 is built from 14 residues. Germline V gene lookup returns CDR1 MNHNS and CDR2 SASEGT. The CDR3 DNA is TGTGCCAGCAGTGAACGGTGGGAGGGCCTTGAGCAGTTCTTC. It specifies CASSERWEGLEQFF.

This chain uses TRBV6-5 with TRBJ1-4; D uncertain. Looked up from germline, CDR1 is MNHEY and CDR2 is SVGAGI. V gave up 0 bases and J gave up 12 bases, with 11 bases separating them. This CDR3 spans 13 amino acids. The CDR3 here is CASSYSSVSELFF. DNA of the CDR3: TGTGCCAGCAGTTACTCGTCGGTCAGCGAACTGTTTTTT.

The chain joins TRBV27 to TRBJ2-7; 12 positions match TRBD1. The CDR3 contains 15 residues. The germline CDR1 and CDR2 sequences are MNHEY and SMNVEV (reference sequence). The J segment lost 7 bases and the V segment lost 7 bases, leaving 11 bases of the junction unmatched. The CDR3 loop reads CASTPGQGARGEQYF. The CDR3 region has the DNA TGTGCCAGCACCCCGGGACAGGGGGCGCGAGGGGAGCAGTACTTC.

The chain carries TRBV28 and TRBJ2-1; a weak D match, TRBD2 (5 bases). Trimming cost V 5 bases and J 6 bases, with 20 bases left between them. CDR1 is MDHEN, CDR2 SYDVKM, per germline. The CDR3 covers 16 residues. CDR3 DNA sequence: TGTGCCAGCAGTCCCGGCGGGTACGGTAGGTTCAATGAGCAGTTCTTC. Its translation: CASSPGGYGRFNEQFF.

This clone was observed a single time. The chain recombines TRBV2 with TRBJ2-7, with a weak D call TRBD1 (6 bases). This CDR3 has 13 residues. Germline loops: CDR1 SNHLY, CDR2 FYNNEI. V was shortened by 9 bases and J by 6 bases, with 18 bases between the two germline ends. CDR3 residues: CASLLGTGREQYF. The CDR3 DNA reads as TGTGCCAGTCTCTTAGGTACAGGGCGCGAGCAGTACTTC.